A selection of T cell receptor beta chains follows, all from one sample in a study of technical replicates of blood from several donors. Clones were sequenced by immunoSEQ multiplex PCR, and TCRdb holds only the in-frame ones, with some missing. The top ten hold 0.4% to 0.5% of the sample, which has under 85,000 clones, roughly 89% seen once. The sample taken for sequencing was T cells isolated from PBMCs. Receptors originate from a human donor in good health. The CDR3 runs from the conserved cysteine through the conserved F or W. The D gene is left open where the match is weak. Some rows mark clone size as missing; the rest say once, few, many or name a class of expanded clone.

NA,TRBV7-3,NA,TRBJ1-1,CASSFSGNTEAFF,TGTGCCAGCAGCTTCTCCGGGAACACTGAAGCTTTCTTT
TRBD1,TRBV5-6,once,TRBJ1-5,CASSLGGGNSQPQHF,TGTGCCAGCAGCCTAGGAGGGGGCAATTCTCAGCCCCAGCATTTT
TRBD2,TRBV6-5,NA,TRBJ2-2,CASRGLHNTGELFF,TGTGCCAGCCGGGGACTACATAACACCGGGGAGCTGTTTTTT
NA,TRBV4-1,once,TRBJ2-1,CASSQDAREQFF,TGCGCCAGCAGCCAAGATGCTAGGGAGCAGTTCTTC
TRBD1,TRBV29-1,NA,TRBJ1-5,CSVADRSNSNQPQHF,TGCAGCGTCGCGGACAGGAGCAATAGCAATCAGCCCCAGCATTTT
NA,TRBV28,NA,TRBJ2-4,CASSQTLVAKNIQYF,TGTGCCAGCAGTCAGACTCTAGTAGCCAAAAACATTCAGTACTTC
TRBD1,TRBV11-3,NA,TRBJ2-7,CASSLGQLTYEQYF,TGTGCCAGCAGCTTGGGACAGTTAACCTACGAGCAGTACTTC
TRBD1,TRBV6-1,NA,TRBJ1-2,CASSSRDRGYGYTF,TGTGCCAGCAGTTCCCGGGACAGGGGCTATGGCTACACCTTC
NA,TRBV7-9,NA,TRBJ2-5,CASSLIGVETQYF,TGTGCCAGCAGCTTAATAGGGGTAGAGACCCAGTACTTC
NA,TRBV5-1,NA,TRBJ1-1,CASSQGGGKNTEAFF,TGCGCCAGCAGCCAGGGCGGAGGGAAGAACACTGAAGCTTTCTTT
NA,TRBV10-3,NA,TRBJ1-2,CALGAGANYGYTF,TGTGCCTTAGGGGCGGGGGCGAACTATGGCTACACCTTC
TRBD2,TRBV5-4,NA,TRBJ2-1,CASSPTSGRSNEQFF,TGTGCCAGCAGCCCCACTAGCGGGAGGAGCAATGAGCAGTTCTTC
NA,TRBV6-6,NA,TRBJ2-7,CASSYRGTYEQYF,TGTGCCAGCAGTTACAGGGGTACCTACGAGCAGTACTTC
NA,TRBV19,NA,TRBJ1-5,CASFRGGFNQPQHF,TGTGCCAGTTTCCGCGGGGGTTTCAATCAGCCCCAGCATTTT
TRBD1,TRBV7-2,NA,TRBJ1-5,CASRDRVVEPQHF,TGTGCCAGCAGAGACAGGGTGGTAGAGCCCCAGCATTTT
TRBD1,TRBV27,NA,TRBJ2-2,CASSLFFGTGANTGELFF,TGTGCCAGCAGTTTATTTTTCGGGACAGGGGCCAACACCGGGGAGCTGTTTTTT
NA,TRBV5-1,NA,TRBJ2-7,CASSLSRTLSSYEQYF,TGCGCCAGCAGCTTGTCGAGGACACTGAGCTCCTACGAGCAGTACTTC
NA,TRBV7-2,NA,TRBJ2-7,CASTTRPGLYEQYF,TGTGCCAGCACCACCAGACCGGGACTTTACGAGCAGTACTTC
NA,TRBV11-2,NA,TRBJ2-7,CASSAGTLYEQYF,TGTGCCAGCAGCGCCGGGACTCTCTACGAGCAGTACTTC
TRBD2,TRBV5-1,NA,TRBJ2-1,CASSASSGRGDEQFF,TGCGCCAGCAGCGCTTCTAGCGGGAGAGGCGATGAGCAGTTCTTC
TRBD2,TRBV29-1,NA,TRBJ2-1,CSVEGTSVSYNEQFF,TGCAGCGTTGAAGGGACTAGCGTATCCTACAATGAGCAGTTCTTC
TRBD1,TRBV4-1,NA,TRBJ2-7,CASSLDRVVTYEQYF,TGCGCCAGCAGCCTAGACAGGGTGGTCACCTACGAGCAGTACTTC
NA,TRBV7-2,NA,TRBJ2-7,CASSLVTQTAYEQYF,TGTGCCAGCAGCTTGGTGACGCAGACAGCCTACGAGCAGTACTTC
NA,TRBV6-5,NA,TRBJ2-2,CASSRSFSAGELFF,TGTGCCAGCAGTCGGTCCTTTTCGGCCGGGGAGCTGTTTTTT
TRBD1,TRBV29-1,NA,TRBJ1-1,CSVEVMDRETEAFF,TGCAGCGTTGAAGTTATGGACAGGGAAACTGAAGCTTTCTTT
TRBD1,TRBV10-3,NA,TRBJ1-2,CATRTGQGASGYTF,TGTGCCACGCGGACGGGACAGGGGGCGTCTGGCTACACCTTC
NA,TRBV6-5,NA,TRBJ1-1,CASSYSGPGGADAFF,TGTGCCAGCAGTTACTCGGGGCCGGGGGGCGCAGATGCTTTCTTT
TRBD1,TRBV4-2,few,TRBJ1-1,CASSQGPGQMNTEAFF,TGTGCCAGCAGCCAAGGGCCGGGACAGATGAACACTGAAGCTTTCTTT
TRBD1,TRBV28,NA,TRBJ1-4,CASSTTGEVVEKLFF,TGTGCCAGCAGTACGACAGGGGAGGTAGTTGAAAAACTGTTTTTT
NA,TRBV2,NA,TRBJ2-5,CASSEVSAQETQYF,TGTGCCAGCAGTGAAGTCAGCGCACAAGAGACCCAGTACTTC
NA,TRBV6-5,NA,TRBJ2-7,CASSYSHSGLDYEQYF,TGTGCCAGCAGTTACTCTCATTCTGGACTTGATTACGAGCAGTACTTC